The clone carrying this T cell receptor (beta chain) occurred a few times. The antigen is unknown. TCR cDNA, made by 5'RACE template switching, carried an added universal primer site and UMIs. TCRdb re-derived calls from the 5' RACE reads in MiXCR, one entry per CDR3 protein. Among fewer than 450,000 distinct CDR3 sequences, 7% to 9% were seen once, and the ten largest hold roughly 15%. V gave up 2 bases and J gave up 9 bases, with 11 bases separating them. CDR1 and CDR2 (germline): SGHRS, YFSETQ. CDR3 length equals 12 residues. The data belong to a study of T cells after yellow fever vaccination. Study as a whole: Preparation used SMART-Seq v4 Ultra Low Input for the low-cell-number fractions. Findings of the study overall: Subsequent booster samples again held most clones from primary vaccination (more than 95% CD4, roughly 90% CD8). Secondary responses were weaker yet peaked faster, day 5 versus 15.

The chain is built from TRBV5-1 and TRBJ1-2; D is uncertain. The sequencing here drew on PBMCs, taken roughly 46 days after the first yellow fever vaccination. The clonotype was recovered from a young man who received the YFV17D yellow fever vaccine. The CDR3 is CASSLNSGSYTF. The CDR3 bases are TGCGCCAGCAGCTTAAATTCGGGTAGCTACACCTTC.